This record concerns one TCR beta chain sequence. No antigen is known for it. Using immunoSEQ multiplex PCR, the repertoire was profiled, and TCRdb retains in-frame clones only, with some absent. This sample yields about 610,000 clones, of which roughly 97% are seen a single time; 0.057% belongs to the top ten. This sample stems from a study of shared clonotypes between healthy human individuals. Whole-study context: Per-donor plates numbered three CD4 naive, three CD4 memory, two CD8 naive and one CD8 memory. Study-wide findings and caveats: Among donors, clonotype sharing was expected to be affected by sequencing depth.

Per germline, CDR1 MDHEN and CDR2 SYDVKM. The CDR3 is 15 amino acids. V lost 6 bases, J lost 5 bases, and 6 bases stayed unmatched. What was sequenced was naive CD4+ T cells sorted from blood. Subset of the sample: CD45RA+ positively selected. This receptor was identified in a woman under 40 in good health. V gene TRBV28 combines with J gene TRBJ2-1, with 11 bases lining up with TRBD2. CDR3 bases: TGTGCCAGCAGCGCTCCGGGACTAGCGGACAATGAGCAGTTCTTC. Protein: CASSAPGLADNEQFF.